This record concerns one T cell receptor beta chain sequence. The ends were cut back, 5 bases at V and 5 bases at J, with 16 bases in the middle. The CDR3 contains 15 residues. Germline assignment: CDR1 SEHNR and CDR2 FQNEAQ (reference sequence). This specimen comes from a study of blood T cell repertoires in COVID-19. Clones were sequenced by immunoSEQ multiplex PCR, and TCRdb holds only the in-frame ones, with some missing. Counted here are around 64,000 clones, 65% to 85% occurring once; the ten biggest clones make up approximately 50%. Sequenced sample: PBMCs or T cells enriched from blood (not recorded which). The V gene is TRBV7-9, the J gene TRBJ2-1, with D perhaps matching TRBD1 (6 bases). The clonotype was recovered from an older woman who had been exposed to COVID-19. The CDR3 nucleotides read TGTGCCAGCAGCCAACTAAGACAGGATAACAATGAGCAGTTCTTC. This encodes CASSQLRQDNNEQFF.